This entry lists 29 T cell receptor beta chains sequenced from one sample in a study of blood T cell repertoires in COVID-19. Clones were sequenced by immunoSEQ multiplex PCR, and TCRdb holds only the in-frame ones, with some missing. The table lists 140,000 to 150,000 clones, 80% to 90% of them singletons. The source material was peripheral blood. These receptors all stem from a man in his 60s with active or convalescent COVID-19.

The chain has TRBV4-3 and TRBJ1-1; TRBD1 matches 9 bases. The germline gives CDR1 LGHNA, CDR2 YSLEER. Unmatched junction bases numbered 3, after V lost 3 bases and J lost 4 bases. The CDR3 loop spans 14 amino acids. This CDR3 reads CASSQKTGGTEAFF. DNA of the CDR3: TGCGCCAGCAGCCAGAAGACAGGGGGCACTGAAGCTTTCTTT.

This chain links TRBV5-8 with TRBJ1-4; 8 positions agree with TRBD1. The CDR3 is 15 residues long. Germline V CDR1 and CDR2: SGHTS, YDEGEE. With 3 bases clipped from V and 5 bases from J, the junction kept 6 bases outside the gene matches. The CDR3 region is CASSSEGQENEKLFF. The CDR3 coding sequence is TGTGCCAGCAGCTCAGAGGGACAGGAGAATGAAAAACTGTTTTTT.

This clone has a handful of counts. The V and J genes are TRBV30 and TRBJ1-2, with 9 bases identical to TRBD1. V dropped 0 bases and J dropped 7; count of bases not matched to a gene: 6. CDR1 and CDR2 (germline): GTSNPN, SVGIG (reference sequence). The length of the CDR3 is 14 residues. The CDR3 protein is CAWSVPGTGTGYTF. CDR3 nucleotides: TGTGCCTGGAGTGTACCTGGGACAGGGACTGGCTACACCTTC.

Here the CDR3 reads CASTREGAGNSPLHF. As DNA, the CDR3 is TGTGCCAGCACGAGAGAGGGCGCGGGTAATTCACCCCTCCACTTT. The chain joins TRBV2 to TRBJ1-6; D ambiguous. The CDR3 spans 15 residues. V lost 7 bases and J 6 bases, leaving 16 bases between the germline ends. Germline CDR1 reads SNHLY; CDR2 reads FYNNEI.

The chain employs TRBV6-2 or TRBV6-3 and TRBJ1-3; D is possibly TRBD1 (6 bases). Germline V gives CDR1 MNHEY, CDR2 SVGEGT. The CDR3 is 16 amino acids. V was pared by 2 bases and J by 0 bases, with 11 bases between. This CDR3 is CASSYGTPSSGNTIYF. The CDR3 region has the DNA TGTGCCAGCAGTTACGGGACACCGAGCTCTGGAAACACCATATATTTT.

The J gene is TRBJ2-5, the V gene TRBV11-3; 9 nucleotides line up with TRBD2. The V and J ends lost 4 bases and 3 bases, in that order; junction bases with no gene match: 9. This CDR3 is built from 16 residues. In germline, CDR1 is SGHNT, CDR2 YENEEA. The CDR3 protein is CASSYPEIAGEETQYF. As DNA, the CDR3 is TGTGCCAGCAGCTACCCCGAGATAGCGGGGGAAGAGACCCAGTACTTC.

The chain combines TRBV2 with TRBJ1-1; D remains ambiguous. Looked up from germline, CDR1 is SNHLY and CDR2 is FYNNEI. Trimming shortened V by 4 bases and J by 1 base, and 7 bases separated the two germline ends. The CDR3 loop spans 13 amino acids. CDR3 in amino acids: CASSVWPNTEAFF. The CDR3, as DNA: TGTGCCAGCAGTGTTTGGCCGAACACTGAAGCTTTCTTT.

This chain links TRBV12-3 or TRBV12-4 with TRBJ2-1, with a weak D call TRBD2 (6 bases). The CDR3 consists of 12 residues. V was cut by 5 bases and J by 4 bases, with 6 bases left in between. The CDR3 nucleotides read TGTGCCAGCAGTCGGGAGTACAATGAGCAGTTCTTC. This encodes CASSREYNEQFF.

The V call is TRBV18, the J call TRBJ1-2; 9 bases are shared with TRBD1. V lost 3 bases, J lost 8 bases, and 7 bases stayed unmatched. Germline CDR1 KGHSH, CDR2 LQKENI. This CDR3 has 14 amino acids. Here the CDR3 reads CASSPGQGLLGYTF. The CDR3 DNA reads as TGTGCCAGCTCACCCGGACAGGGGTTATTGGGCTACACCTTC.

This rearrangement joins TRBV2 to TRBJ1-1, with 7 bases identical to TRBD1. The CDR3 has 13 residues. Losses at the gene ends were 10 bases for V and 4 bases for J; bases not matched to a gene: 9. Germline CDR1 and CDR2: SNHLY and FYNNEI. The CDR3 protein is CAIRQGISTEAFF. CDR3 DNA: TGTGCCATTCGACAGGGAATTTCCACTGAAGCTTTCTTT.

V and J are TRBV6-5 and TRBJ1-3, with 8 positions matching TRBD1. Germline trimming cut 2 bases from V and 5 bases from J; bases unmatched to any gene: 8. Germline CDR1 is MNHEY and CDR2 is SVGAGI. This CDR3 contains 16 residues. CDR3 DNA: TGTGCCAGCAGTTACAACGTTCGACAGGGGCGAAACACCATATATTTT. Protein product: CASSYNVRQGRNTIYF.

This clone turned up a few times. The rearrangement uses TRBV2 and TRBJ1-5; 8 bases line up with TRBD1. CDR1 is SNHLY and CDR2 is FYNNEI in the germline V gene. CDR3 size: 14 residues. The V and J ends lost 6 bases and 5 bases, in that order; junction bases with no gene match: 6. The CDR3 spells CASSLDRVDQPQHF. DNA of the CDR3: TGTGCCAGCAGCCTGGACAGGGTGGATCAGCCCCAGCATTTT.

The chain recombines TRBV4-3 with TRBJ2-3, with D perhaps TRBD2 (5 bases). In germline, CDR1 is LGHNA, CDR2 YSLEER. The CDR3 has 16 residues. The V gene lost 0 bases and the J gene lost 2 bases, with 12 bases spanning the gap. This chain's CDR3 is CASSQDSSGITDTQYF. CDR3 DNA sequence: TGCGCCAGCAGCCAAGATTCATCGGGAATCACAGATACGCAGTATTTT.

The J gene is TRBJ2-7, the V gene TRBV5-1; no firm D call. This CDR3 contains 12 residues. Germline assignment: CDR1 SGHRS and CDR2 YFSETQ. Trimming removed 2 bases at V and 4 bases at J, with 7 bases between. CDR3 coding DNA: TGCGCCAGCAGCTTTACCCAGTACGAGCAGTACTTC. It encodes CASSFTQYEQYF.

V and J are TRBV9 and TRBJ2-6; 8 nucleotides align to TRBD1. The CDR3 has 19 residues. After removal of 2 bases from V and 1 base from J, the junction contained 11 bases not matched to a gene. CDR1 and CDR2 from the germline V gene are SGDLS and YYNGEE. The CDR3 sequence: CASSVPTGEVQSGANVLTF. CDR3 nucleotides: TGTGCCAGCAGCGTGCCGACAGGGGAGGTGCAGTCTGGGGCCAACGTCCTGACTTTC.

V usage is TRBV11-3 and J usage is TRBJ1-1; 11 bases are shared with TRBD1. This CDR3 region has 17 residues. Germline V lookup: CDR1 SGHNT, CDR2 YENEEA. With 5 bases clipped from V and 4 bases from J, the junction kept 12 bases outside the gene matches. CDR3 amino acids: CASSVGKGQGGSTEAFF. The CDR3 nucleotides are TGTGCCAGCAGCGTAGGAAAGGGACAGGGGGGCTCCACTGAAGCTTTCTTT.

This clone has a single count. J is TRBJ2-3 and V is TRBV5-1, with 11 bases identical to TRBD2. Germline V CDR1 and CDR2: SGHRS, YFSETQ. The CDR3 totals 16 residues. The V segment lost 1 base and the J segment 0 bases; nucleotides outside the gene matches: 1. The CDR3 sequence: CASSLRTSGSTDTQYF. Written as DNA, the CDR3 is TGCGCCAGCAGCTTGCGGACTAGCGGGAGCACAGATACGCAGTATTTT.

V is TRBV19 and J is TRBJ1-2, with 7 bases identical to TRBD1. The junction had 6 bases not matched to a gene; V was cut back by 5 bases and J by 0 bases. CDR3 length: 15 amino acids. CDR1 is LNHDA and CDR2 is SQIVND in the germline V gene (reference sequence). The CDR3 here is CASSPDRASNYGYTF. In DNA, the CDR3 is TGTGCCAGTAGTCCCGACAGGGCCTCTAACTATGGCTACACCTTC.

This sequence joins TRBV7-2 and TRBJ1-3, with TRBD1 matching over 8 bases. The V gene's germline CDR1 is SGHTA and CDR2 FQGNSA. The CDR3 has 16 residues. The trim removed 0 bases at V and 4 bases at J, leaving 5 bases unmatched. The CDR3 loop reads CASSLARTGPGNTIYF. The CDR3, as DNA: TGTGCCAGCAGCTTAGCGAGGACAGGGCCCGGAAACACCATATATTTT.

CDR3 residues: CASTTDHRRGNTIYF. The CDR3 coding sequence is TGTGCCAGCACCACCGACCATCGGAGGGGAAACACCATATATTTT. V and J are TRBV6-5 and TRBJ1-3, with D unclear. V was cut by 7 bases and J by 4 bases, with 17 bases left in between. There are 15 residues in the CDR3. Germline V gene data show CDR1 as MNHEY and CDR2 as SVGAGI.

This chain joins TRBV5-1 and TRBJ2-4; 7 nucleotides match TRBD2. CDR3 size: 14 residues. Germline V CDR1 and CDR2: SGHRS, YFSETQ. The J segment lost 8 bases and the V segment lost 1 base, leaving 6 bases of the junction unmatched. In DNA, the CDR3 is TGCGCCAGCAGCTTGCAAGCGGGGTACGACATTCAGTACTTC. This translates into CASSLQAGYDIQYF.

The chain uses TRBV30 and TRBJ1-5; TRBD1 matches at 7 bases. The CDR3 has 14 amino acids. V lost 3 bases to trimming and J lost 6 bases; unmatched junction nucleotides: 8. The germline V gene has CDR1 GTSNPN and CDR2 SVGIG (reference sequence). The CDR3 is CAWRDKGAGQPQHF. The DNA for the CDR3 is TGTGCCTGGAGAGATAAGGGGGCAGGTCAGCCCCAGCATTTT.

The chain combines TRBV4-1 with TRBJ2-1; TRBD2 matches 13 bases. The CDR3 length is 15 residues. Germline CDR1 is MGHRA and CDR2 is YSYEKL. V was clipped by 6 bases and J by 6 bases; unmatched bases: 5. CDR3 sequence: CASRTTSGGPNEQFF. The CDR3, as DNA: TGCGCCAGCAGAACGACTAGCGGGGGGCCCAATGAGCAGTTCTTC.

For the CDR3, the DNA is TGCGCCAGCAGCCTCATCGACAGGGACTACAATGAGCAGTTCTTC. It is translated as CASSLIDRDYNEQFF. The rearrangement links TRBV5-1 to TRBJ2-1; 7 bases agree with TRBD1. Germline V lookup: CDR1 SGHRS, CDR2 YFSETQ. Trimming cost V 4 bases and J 3 bases; bases outside gene matches: 7. This CDR3 is built from 15 residues.

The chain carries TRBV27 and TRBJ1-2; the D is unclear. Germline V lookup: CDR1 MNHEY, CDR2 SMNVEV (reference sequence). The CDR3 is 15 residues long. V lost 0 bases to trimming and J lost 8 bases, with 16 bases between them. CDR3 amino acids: CASSLSSSPLYGYTF. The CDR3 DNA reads TGTGCCAGCAGTTTATCGAGTAGCCCGCTCTACGGCTACACCTTC.

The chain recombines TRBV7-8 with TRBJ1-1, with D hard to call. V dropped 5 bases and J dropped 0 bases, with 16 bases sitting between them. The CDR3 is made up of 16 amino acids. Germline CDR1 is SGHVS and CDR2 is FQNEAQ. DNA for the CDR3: TGTGCCAGCAGCGTCTTCGGGTGGGTGATGAACACTGAAGCTTTCTTT. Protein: CASSVFGWVMNTEAFF.

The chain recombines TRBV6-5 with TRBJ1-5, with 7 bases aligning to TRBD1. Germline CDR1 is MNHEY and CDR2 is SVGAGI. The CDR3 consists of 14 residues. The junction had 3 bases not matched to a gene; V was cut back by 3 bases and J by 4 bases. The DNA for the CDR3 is TGTGCCAGCAGTTATCTGGGACAGAATCAGCCCCAGCATTTT. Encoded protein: CASSYLGQNQPQHF.

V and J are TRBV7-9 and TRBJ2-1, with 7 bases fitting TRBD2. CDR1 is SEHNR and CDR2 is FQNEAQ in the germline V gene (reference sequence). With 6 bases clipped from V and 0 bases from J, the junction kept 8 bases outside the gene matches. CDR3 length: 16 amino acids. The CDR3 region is CASRPTSASSYNEQFF. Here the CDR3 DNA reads TGTGCCAGCAGACCTACTAGCGCCAGCTCCTACAATGAGCAGTTCTTC.

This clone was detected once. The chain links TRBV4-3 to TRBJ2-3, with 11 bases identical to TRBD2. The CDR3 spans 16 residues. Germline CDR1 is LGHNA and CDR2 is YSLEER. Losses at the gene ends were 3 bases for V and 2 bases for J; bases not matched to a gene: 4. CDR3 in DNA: TGCGCCAGCAGCCAGCGACTAGCGGGATACACAGATACGCAGTATTTT. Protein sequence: CASSQRLAGYTDTQYF.